This entry lists 27 T cell receptor beta chains sequenced from one sample in a study of cytomegalovirus exposure and HLA in healthy donors. Both 60 Vbeta primers and 13 Jbeta primers went into the PCR. The table came from immunoSEQ multiplex PCR; TCRdb's copy has only in-frame clones and leaves some out. Seen here are 200,000 to 250,000 clones, 80% to 90% observed once, and the top ten hold 2.9%. The material sequenced was PBMCs. The receptor set was obtained from a man aged 25-45 years in good health and CMV-seronegative.

For the CDR3, the DNA is TGTGCCAGCAGCTTACCCAGGGACAGATCCACTGAAGCTTTCTTT. Its protein is CASSLPRDRSTEAFF. The chain has TRBV7-9 and TRBJ1-1, with 7 bases that match TRBD1. Germline values: CDR1 SEHNR, CDR2 FQNEAQ (reference sequence). CDR3 length: 15 residues. V lost 2 bases, J lost 4 bases, and 7 bases stayed unmatched.

The rearrangement joins TRBV5-6 to TRBJ1-4; 9 bases fit TRBD1. This CDR3 spans 16 amino acids. In germline, CDR1 is SGHDT, CDR2 YYEEEE. The junction had 9 bases not matched to a gene; V was cut back by 1 base and J by 8 bases. CDR3 nucleotides: TGTGCCAGCAGCTTGTACACCGGGACAGGGAGGGAAAAACTGTTTTTT. This gives the protein CASSLYTGTGREKLFF.

The V gene is TRBV28, the J gene TRBJ1-1; 8 bases match TRBD1. Trimming took 6 bases from V and 10 from J; bases not matched to a gene: 10. CDR1 and CDR2 from the germline V gene are MDHEN and SYDVKM. The length of the CDR3 is 13 residues. CDR3: CASRPDRARGAFF. For the CDR3, the DNA is TGTGCCAGCAGACCGGACAGGGCCAGGGGAGCTTTCTTT. The variable domain in full, with the rest retrieved from reference TRBV28 and TRBJ1-1, is DVKVTQSSRYLVKRTGEKVFLECVQDMDHENMFWYRQDPGLGLRLIYFSYDVKMKEKGDIPEGYSVSREKKERFSLILESASTNQTSMYLCASRPDRARGAFFGQGTRLTVV.

This clone turned up a few times. The chain couples TRBV7-2 to TRBJ1-1; D ambiguous. CDR3 length: 15 residues. Germline V CDR1 and CDR2: SGHTA, FQGNSA. The V end lost 5 bases, the J end lost 5 bases, and 18 bases lay between the germline ends. CDR3 sequence (DNA): TGTGCCAGCAGCGGGCGGACCCACACGGGGACTGAAGCTTTCTTT. This sequence encodes CASSGRTHTGTEAFF.

The chain is built from TRBV4-3 and TRBJ1-1; D is undetermined. V lost 3 bases, J lost 4 bases, and 12 bases lay in between. The germline V gene has CDR1 LGHNA and CDR2 YSLEER. CDR3 length: 14 residues. CDR3 nucleotide sequence: TGCGCCAGCAGCCAGGCAGGCGGGCCCACTGAAGCTTTCTTT. This codes for CASSQAGGPTEAFF.

This clone was found once. The chain carries TRBV28 and TRBJ2-7; D is perhaps TRBD2 (6 bases). The V end was cut by 2 bases, the J end by 3 bases, with 14 bases between. Germline assignment: CDR1 MDHEN and CDR2 SYDVKM. The CDR3 has 15 residues. The CDR3 DNA sequence: TGTGCCAGCAGTTTAGCAACCCGGGACTTCTACGAGCAGTACTTC. Amino acid sequence: CASSLATRDFYEQYF. Supplemented by reference TRBV28 and TRBJ2-7, the full variable domain reads DVKVTQSSRYLVKRTGEKVFLECVQDMDHENMFWYRQDPGLGLRLIYFSYDVKMKEKGDIPEGYSVSREKKERFSLILESASTNQTSMYLCASSLATRDFYEQYFGPGTRLTVT.

The rearrangement links TRBV7-2 to TRBJ2-3, with D maybe TRBD2 (6 bases). Germline V gene sequence: CDR1 SGHTA, CDR2 FQGNSA. This CDR3 has 14 residues. Between the trimmed V and J ends, which lost 5 bases and 5 bases, there was a span of 14 bases. Here the CDR3 reads CASSTPRERDTQYF. CDR3 DNA sequence: TGTGCCAGCAGCACCCCACGGGAGAGAGATACGCAGTATTTT.

The V and J genes are TRBV4-1 and TRBJ2-4; no clear D gene. Trimming removed 1 base at V and 7 bases at J, with 14 bases between. CDR3 length equals 15 residues. Germline V CDR1 and CDR2: MGHRA, YSYEKL. CDR3 region: CASSQVWLPANIQYF. In DNA, the CDR3 is TGCGCCAGCAGCCAAGTTTGGCTCCCTGCCAACATTCAGTACTTC.

V and J are TRBV5-4 and TRBJ2-5, with 7 bases that match TRBD1. Trimming took 4 bases from V and 2 from J; bases not matched to a gene: 8. The CDR3 runs 15 residues. Germline V gene lookup returns CDR1 SGHNT and CDR2 YYREEE (reference sequence). The CDR3 coding sequence is TGTGCCAGCAGCACCCGGGACAGATCGCAAGAGACCCAGTACTTC. Protein product: CASSTRDRSQETQYF.

The chain links TRBV18 to TRBJ1-1; 10 nucleotides align to TRBD1. The CDR3 consists of 20 residues. With V trimmed by 1 base and J by 2 bases, 16 bases remained unmatched. Germline CDR1 is KGHSH and CDR2 is LQKENI. CDR3 coding DNA: TGTGCCAGCTCACCACAACTGATTACGGGACAGGGGCCCGGTAACACTGAAGCTTTCTTT. Translation gives CASSPQLITGQGPGNTEAFF.

This clone turned up a few times. The gene calls are TRBV6-1 and TRBJ1-5; a possible D gene is TRBD1 (6 bases). Germline V gene data show CDR1 as MNHNS and CDR2 as SASEGT. V lost 0 bases, J lost 6 bases, and 15 bases lay in between. This CDR3 is built from 16 residues. The CDR3 DNA reads as TGTGCCAGCAGTGAAGCGCGGGAGGGGGTGCGTCAGCCCCAGCATTTT. It codes for CASSEAREGVRQPQHF.

V is TRBV6-1 and J is TRBJ2-2; 8 positions match TRBD2. V shed 6 bases, J shed 6 bases, and the junction held 6 bases outside the gene matches. The CDR3 spans 14 residues. CDR1 is MNHNS and CDR2 is SASEGT in the germline V gene. CDR3 coding DNA: TGTGCCAGCAGACCGGCGGGGGGAGCCGGGGAGCTGTTTTTT. Its protein is CASRPAGGAGELFF.

Concerning this clone itself: A junction boundary mismatches the germline segment, possibly from a read error. The DNA for the CDR3 is TGTGCCAGCAGAAGGGGACAGGGGGCGAATAACGAGCAGGACTTC. This sequence encodes CASRRGQGANNEQDF. The chain combines TRBV6-5 with TRBJ2-7; 12 nucleotides match TRBD1. The CDR3 has 15 residues. The germline V gene encodes CDR1 MNHEY and CDR2 SVGAGI.

This clone showed up just a few times. The rearrangement joins TRBV4-1 to TRBJ1-5; D is possibly TRBD1 (5 bases). This CDR3 is 15 amino acids long. Between the trimmed V and J ends, which lost 2 bases and 0 bases, there was a span of 8 bases. Germline loops: CDR1 MGHRA, CDR2 YSYEKL. The chain's CDR3 is CASSQRQFSNQPQHF. CDR3 coding DNA: TGCGCCAGCAGCCAACGACAGTTTAGCAATCAGCCCCAGCATTTT.

This chain joins TRBV5-1 and TRBJ2-4; D is possibly TRBD1 (6 bases). V lost 1 base and J 7 bases, leaving 12 bases between the germline ends. The CDR3 runs to 14 residues. Germline V lookup: CDR1 SGHRS, CDR2 YFSETQ. CDR3 sequence (DNA): TGCGCCAGCAGCTTGAGGCAGGGGACGAACATTCAGTACTTC. This encodes CASSLRQGTNIQYF.

The table lists this clone with a few counts. The rearrangement joins TRBV4-1 to TRBJ2-3; 8 positions match TRBD2. This CDR3 spans 17 amino acids. The V and J ends lost 1 base and 5 bases, in that order; junction bases with no gene match: 11. The germline CDR1 and CDR2 sequences are MGHRA and YSYEKL. CDR3 in DNA: TGCGCCAGCAGCCAAGGACAAGTCGGCGGGGGGCGAGATACGCAGTATTTT. Protein product: CASSQGQVGGGRDTQYF.

V is TRBV25-1 and J is TRBJ2-1; 13 bases map to TRBD2. Germline V lookup: CDR1 MGHDK, CDR2 SYGVNS. The CDR3 length is 17 residues. After removal of 1 base from V and 6 bases from J, the junction contained 6 bases not matched to a gene. CDR3 sequence (DNA): TGTGCCAGCAGTGAATCCTCGACTAGCGGGGGGCTCAATGAGCAGTTCTTC. Amino acids: CASSESSTSGGLNEQFF. Drawing the rest from reference TRBV25-1 and TRBJ2-1, the complete variable domain is EADIYQTPRYLVIGTGKKITLECSQTMGHDKMYWYQQDPGMELHLIHYSYGVNSTEKGDLSSESTVSRIRTEHFPLTLESARPSHTSQYLCASSESSTSGGLNEQFFGPGTRLTVL.

This sequence joins TRBV28 and TRBJ1-6; tentatively, D is TRBD1 (6 bases). Trimming removed 6 bases at V and 9 bases at J, with 24 bases between. The germline V gene encodes CDR1 MDHEN and CDR2 SYDVKM. The CDR3 covers 17 residues. CDR3 DNA sequence: TGTGCCAGCAGCCTAATACAGGGAATGGGCATAGGTTCACCCCTCCACTTT. Its translation: CASSLIQGMGIGSPLHF.

The chain combines TRBV7-8 with TRBJ2-5, with D maybe TRBD1 (5 bases). V was cut by 4 bases and J by 5 bases, with 11 bases left in between. The CDR3 totals 13 residues. Germline CDR1 SGHVS, CDR2 FQNEAQ. Here the CDR3 reads CASSSRVGETQYF. The CDR3, as DNA: TGTGCCAGCAGCTCCAGGGTTGGCGAGACCCAGTACTTC. The whole variable domain, filled in from reference TRBV7-8 and TRBJ2-5, reads GAGVSQSPRYKVAKRGQDVALRCDPISGHVSLFWYQQALGQGPEFLTYFQNEAQLDKSGLPSDRFFAERPEGSVSTLKIQRTQQEDSAVYLCASSSRVGETQYFGPGTRLLVL.

V gene TRBV5-6 combines with J gene TRBJ1-1; TRBD1 might be the D (5 bases). Looked up from germline, CDR1 is SGHDT and CDR2 is YYEEEE. This CDR3 is built from 12 residues. The V end lost 4 bases, the J end lost 6 bases, and 10 bases lay between the germline ends. CDR3 amino acids: CASSRQGPEAFF. CDR3 DNA sequence: TGTGCCAGCAGCCGCCAGGGTCCTGAAGCTTTCTTT.

The chain combines TRBV2 with TRBJ1-2; TRBD1 aligns across 7 bases. The CDR3 totals 15 residues. V lost 2 bases, J lost 2 bases, and 5 bases stayed unmatched. Germline values: CDR1 SNHLY, CDR2 FYNNEI. CDR3 sequence reads: CASSESRGGNYGYTF. CDR3 bases: TGTGCCAGCAGTGAATCTAGAGGGGGCAACTATGGCTACACCTTC.

The chain has TRBV6-1 and TRBJ1-5; maybe TRBD1 (5 bases). This CDR3 has 15 residues. V was shortened by 6 bases and J by 0 bases, with 12 bases between the two germline ends. Germline V gene data show CDR1 as MNHNS and CDR2 as SASEGT. CDR3 nucleotide sequence: TGTGCCAGCAGGCCGGGGGGGTCTAGCAATCAGCCCCAGCATTTT. Its protein is CASRPGGSSNQPQHF.

The sample holds a few counts of this clone. This sequence joins TRBV6-5 and TRBJ2-5, with D unresolved. Trimming took 0 bases from V and 2 from J, leaving 7 bases between them. Germline V gene sequence: CDR1 MNHEY, CDR2 SVGAGI. This CDR3 region has 14 residues. CDR3 in DNA: TGTGCCAGCAGTTACTCGAAACAACAAGAGACCCAGTACTTC. It is translated as CASSYSKQQETQYF.

This rearrangement joins TRBV19 to TRBJ1-5; 9 bases fit TRBD1. V trimming: 6 bases; J trimming: 1 base; junction bases outside the gene matches: 4. The CDR3 totals 15 residues. Germline V CDR1 and CDR2: LNHDA, SQIVND (reference sequence). The CDR3 protein is CASSPGQGSNQPQHF. CDR3 bases: TGTGCCAGTAGCCCGGGACAGGGAAGCAATCAGCCCCAGCATTTT.

The chain has TRBV28 and TRBJ2-1, with TRBD2 identical over 7 bases. V trimming: 7 bases; J trimming: 4 bases; junction bases outside the gene matches: 13. The CDR3 covers 16 residues. Germline-derived CDR1 and CDR2 are MDHEN and SYDVKM. The CDR3 loop reads CASTTTRAGEYNEQFF. In nucleotides, the CDR3 is TGTGCCAGCACAACCACTCGGGCGGGGGAGTACAATGAGCAGTTCTTC.

This sequence joins TRBV4-2 and TRBJ2-5, with 8 positions matching TRBD2. The better agreement between TRBJ2-7 and the DNA end casts doubt on the J call. The CDR3 totals 14 residues. Germline V CDR1 and CDR2: LGHNA, YNFKEQ. The CDR3 DNA follows: TGTGCCAGCAGCGGTACAGCGGGGGCCTACGAGCAGTACTTC. This translates into CASSGTAGAYEQYF.

The chain has TRBV6-5 and TRBJ2-3, with a possible D match to TRBD2 (5 bases). Trimming took 0 bases from V and 4 from J, leaving 5 bases between them. The CDR3 covers 13 residues. Germline CDR1 reads MNHEY; CDR2 reads SVGAGI. CDR3 in DNA: TGTGCCAGCAGTTACTCGGACTCAGATACGCAGTATTTT. Translating it yields CASSYSDSDTQYF.